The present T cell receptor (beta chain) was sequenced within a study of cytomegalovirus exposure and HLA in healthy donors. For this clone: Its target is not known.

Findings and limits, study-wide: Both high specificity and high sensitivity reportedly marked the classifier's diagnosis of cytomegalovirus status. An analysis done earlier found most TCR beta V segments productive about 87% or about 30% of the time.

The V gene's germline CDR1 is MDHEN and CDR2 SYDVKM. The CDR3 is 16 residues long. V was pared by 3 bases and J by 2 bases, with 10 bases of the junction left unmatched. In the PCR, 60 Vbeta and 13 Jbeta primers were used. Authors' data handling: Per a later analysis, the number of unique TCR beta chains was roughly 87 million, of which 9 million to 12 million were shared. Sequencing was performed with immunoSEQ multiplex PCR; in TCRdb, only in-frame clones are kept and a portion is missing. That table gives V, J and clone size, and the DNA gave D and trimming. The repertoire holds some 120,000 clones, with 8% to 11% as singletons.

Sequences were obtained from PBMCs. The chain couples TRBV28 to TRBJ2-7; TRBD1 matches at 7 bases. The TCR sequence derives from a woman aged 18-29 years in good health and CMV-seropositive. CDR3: CASSFLGTVTTYEQYF. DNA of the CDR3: TGTGCCAGCAGTTTCTTGGGGACAGTGACGACCTACGAGCAGTACTTC.